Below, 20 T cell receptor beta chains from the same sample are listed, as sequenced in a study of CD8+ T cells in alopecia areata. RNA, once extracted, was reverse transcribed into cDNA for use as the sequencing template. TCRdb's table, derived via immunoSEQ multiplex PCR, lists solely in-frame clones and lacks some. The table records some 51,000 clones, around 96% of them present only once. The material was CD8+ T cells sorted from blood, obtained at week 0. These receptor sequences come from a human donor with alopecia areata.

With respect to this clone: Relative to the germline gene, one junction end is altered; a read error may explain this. The CDR3 here is CASSLGAGGYSSPLHF. CDR3 sequence (DNA): TGTGCCAGCAGTTTGGGGGCAGGGGGCTATAGTTCACCCCTCCACTTT. The rearrangement joins TRBV6-5 to TRBJ1-6, with 8 bases that match TRBD1. Germline assignment: CDR1 MNHEY and CDR2 SVGAGI. This CDR3 comprises 16 residues.

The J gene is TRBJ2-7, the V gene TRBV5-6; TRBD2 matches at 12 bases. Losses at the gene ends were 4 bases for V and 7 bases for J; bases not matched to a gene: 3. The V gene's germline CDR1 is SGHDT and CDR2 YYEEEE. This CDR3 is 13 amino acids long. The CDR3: CASSPGLAGEQYF. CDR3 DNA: TGTGCCAGCAGCCCCGGACTAGCGGGGGAGCAGTACTTC.

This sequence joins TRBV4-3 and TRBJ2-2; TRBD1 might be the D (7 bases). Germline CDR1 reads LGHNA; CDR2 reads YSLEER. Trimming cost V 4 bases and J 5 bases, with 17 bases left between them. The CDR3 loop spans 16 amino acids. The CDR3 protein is CASSPSRAGGTGELFF. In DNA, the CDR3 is TGCGCCAGCAGCCCCTCCCGGGCAGGGGGGACCGGGGAGCTGTTTTTT.

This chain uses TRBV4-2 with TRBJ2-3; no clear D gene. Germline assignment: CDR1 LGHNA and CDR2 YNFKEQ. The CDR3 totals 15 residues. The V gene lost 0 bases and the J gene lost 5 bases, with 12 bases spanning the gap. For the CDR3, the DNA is TGTGCCAGCAGCCAAGAGTATAGCACTCAAGATACGCAGTATTTT. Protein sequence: CASSQEYSTQDTQYF.

The DNA for the CDR3 is TGCAGCGTTGACCTCTTAGGAGGGGGCACCGAGCAGTACTTC. Protein sequence: CSVDLLGGGTEQYF. The chain couples TRBV29-1 to TRBJ2-7; maybe TRBD1 (7 bases). With 3 bases removed from V and 6 bases from J, the gap between germline ends came to 18 bases. The CDR3 runs 14 residues. Per the germline V gene, CDR1 is SQVTM and CDR2 is ANQGSEA.

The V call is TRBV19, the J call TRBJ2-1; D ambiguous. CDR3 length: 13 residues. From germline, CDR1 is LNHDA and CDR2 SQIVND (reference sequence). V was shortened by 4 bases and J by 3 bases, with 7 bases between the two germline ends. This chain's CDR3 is CASSRSHYNEQFF. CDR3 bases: TGTGCCAGTAGTAGGTCGCACTACAATGAGCAGTTCTTC.

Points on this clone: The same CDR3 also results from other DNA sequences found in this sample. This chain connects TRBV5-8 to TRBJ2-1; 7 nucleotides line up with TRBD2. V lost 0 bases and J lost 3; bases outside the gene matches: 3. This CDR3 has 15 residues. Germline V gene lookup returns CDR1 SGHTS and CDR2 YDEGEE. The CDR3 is CASSLAASGYNEQFF. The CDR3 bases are TGTGCCAGCAGCTTGGCCGCTAGCGGCTACAATGAGCAGTTCTTC.

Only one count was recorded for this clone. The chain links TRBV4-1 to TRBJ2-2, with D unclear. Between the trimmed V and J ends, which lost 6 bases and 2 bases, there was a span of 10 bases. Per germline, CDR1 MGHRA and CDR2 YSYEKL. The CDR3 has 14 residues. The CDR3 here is CASRTHPNTGELFF. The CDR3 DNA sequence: TGCGCCAGCAGGACACACCCTAACACCGGGGAGCTGTTTTTT.

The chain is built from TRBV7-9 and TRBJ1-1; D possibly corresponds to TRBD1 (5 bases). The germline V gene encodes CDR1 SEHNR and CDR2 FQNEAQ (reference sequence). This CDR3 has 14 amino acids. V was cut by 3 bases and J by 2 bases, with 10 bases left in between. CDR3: CASSFGTANTEAFF. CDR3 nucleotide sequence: TGTGCCAGCAGCTTTGGGACGGCCAACACTGAAGCTTTCTTT.

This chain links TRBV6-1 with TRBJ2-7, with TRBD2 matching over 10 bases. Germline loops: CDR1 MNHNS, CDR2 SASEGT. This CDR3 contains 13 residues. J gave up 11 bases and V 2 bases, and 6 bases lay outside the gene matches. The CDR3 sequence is CASSEWPSGGEYF. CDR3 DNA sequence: TGTGCCAGCAGTGAATGGCCTAGCGGGGGAGAGTACTTC.

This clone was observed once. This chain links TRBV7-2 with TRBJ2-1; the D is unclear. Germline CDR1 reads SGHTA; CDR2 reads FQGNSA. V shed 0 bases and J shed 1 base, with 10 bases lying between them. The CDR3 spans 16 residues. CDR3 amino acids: CASSLAAITSYNEQFF. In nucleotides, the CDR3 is TGTGCCAGCAGCTTAGCGGCTATCACGTCCTACAATGAGCAGTTCTTC.

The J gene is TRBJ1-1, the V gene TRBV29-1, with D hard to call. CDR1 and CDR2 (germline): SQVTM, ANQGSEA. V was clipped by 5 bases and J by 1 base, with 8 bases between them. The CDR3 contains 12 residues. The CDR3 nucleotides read TGCAGCGTTCCCGCCCCGAACACTGAAGCTTTCTTT. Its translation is CSVPAPNTEAFF.

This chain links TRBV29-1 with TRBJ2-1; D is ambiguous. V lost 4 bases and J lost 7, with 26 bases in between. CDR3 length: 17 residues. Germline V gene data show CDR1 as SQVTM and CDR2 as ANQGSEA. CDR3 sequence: CSVATVSSPPNWNEQFF. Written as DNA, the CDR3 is TGCAGCGTTGCCACAGTTTCAAGTCCGCCAAATTGGAATGAGCAGTTCTTC.

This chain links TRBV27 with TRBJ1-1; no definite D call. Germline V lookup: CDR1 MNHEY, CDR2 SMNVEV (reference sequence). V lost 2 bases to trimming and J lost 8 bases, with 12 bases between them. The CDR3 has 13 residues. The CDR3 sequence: CASSLSAAREAFF. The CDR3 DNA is TGTGCCAGCAGTTTAAGCGCAGCCCGCGAAGCTTTCTTT.

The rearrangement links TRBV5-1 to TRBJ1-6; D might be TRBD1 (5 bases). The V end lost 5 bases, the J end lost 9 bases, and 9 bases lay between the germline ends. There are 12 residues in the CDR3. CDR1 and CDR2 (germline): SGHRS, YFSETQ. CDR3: CASRGETSPLHF. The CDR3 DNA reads TGCGCCAGCAGAGGGGAGACTTCACCCCTCCACTTT. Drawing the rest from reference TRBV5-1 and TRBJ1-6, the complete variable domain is KAGVTQTPRYLIKTRGQQVTLSCSPISGHRSVSWYQQTPGQGLQFLFEYFSETQRNKGNFPGRFSGRQFSNSRSEMNVSTLELGDSALYLCASRGETSPLHFGNGTRLTVT.

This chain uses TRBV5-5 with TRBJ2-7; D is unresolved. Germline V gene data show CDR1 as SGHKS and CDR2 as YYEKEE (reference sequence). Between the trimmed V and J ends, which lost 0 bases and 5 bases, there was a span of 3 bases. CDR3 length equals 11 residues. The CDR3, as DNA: TGTGCCAGCAGCTTGGAGGACGAGCAGTACTTC. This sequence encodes CASSLEDEQYF.

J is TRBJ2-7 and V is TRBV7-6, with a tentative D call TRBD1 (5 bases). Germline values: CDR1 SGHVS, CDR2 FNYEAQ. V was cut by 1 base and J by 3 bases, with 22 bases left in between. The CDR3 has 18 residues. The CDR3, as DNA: TGTGCCAGCAGCTTAGGGTACCTCACAGGCCACCCGGGCTACGAGCAGTACTTC. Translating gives CASSLGYLTGHPGYEQYF. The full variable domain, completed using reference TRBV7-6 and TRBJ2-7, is GAGVSQSPRYKVTKRGQDVALRCDPISGHVSLYWYRQALGQGPEFLTYFNYEAQQDKSGLPNDRFSAERPEGSISTLTIQRTEQRDSAMYRCASSLGYLTGHPGYEQYFGPGTRLTVT.

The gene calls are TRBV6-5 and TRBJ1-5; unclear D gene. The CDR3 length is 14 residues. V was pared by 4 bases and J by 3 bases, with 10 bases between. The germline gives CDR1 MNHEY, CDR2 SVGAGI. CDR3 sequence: CASSLQPDNQPQHF. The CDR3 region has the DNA TGTGCCAGCAGTTTACAGCCCGACAATCAGCCCCAGCATTTT.

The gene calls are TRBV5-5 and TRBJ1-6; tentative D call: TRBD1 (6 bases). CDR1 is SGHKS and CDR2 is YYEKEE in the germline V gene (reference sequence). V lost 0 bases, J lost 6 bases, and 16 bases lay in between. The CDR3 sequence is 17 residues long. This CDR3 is CASSLGDTRRSNSPLHF. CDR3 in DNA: TGTGCCAGCAGCTTGGGGGACACCCGAAGGAGTAATTCACCCCTCCACTTT.

The CDR3 DNA reads as TGTGCCAGCAGTGCTCGGGGAGGAGAGACCCAGTACTTC. Amino acids: CASSARGGETQYF. J is TRBJ2-5 and V is TRBV2; TRBD2 is a possible D gene (6 bases). The CDR3 is 13 residues long. CDR1 is SNHLY and CDR2 is FYNNEI in the germline V gene. The V end was cut by 4 bases, the J end by 4 bases, with 10 bases between.